This TCR beta chain originates from a study of OX40 agonist ivuxolimab in advanced cancers. Notes on the research overall: Ivuxolimab was an agonistic, fully human IgG2 monoclonal antibody directed against OX40 (CD134), a costimulatory receptor. Intravenous ivuxolimab was administered to patients every 2 weeks at six dose levels: 0.01, 0.1, 0.3, 1.5, 3 and 10 mg/kg. Of the roughly 52 dose-escalation patients, hepatocellular carcinoma was present in some 19, melanoma in about 15, renal cell carcinoma in 9 and head and neck cancer in 9. In the dose-escalation cohort, around four fifths of patients were male, and the mean age was approximately 60 years with a range of roughly 23 to 79. Patients were allowed to have had prior anti-PD-1, anti-PD-L1 or anti-CTLA-4 therapy, and roughly 40% of the dose-escalation patients had previously received checkpoint inhibitors. Three dose-escalation patients achieved partial responses, one with hepatocellular carcinoma and two with cutaneous melanoma. The point of sequencing TCRbeta in the periphery was to test whether ivuxolimab changed TCR sequence diversity and drove clonal T-cell expansion. The paper covers the monotherapy dose-escalation part of the phase I ivuxolimab trial, which included N ≈ 57 patients.

Genomic DNA was isolated from the sorted cells so that the TCRbeta CDR3 region could be sequenced. The immunoSEQ Assay was used to sequence the TCRbeta CDR3 regions. TCRdb retrieved this table from immuneACCESS and kept in-frame rearrangements only. Not all clones are present; in checked studies, unresolved V genes account for under half, and no reason is known for the remainder. The sample table shows tens of thousands of clones, and about 89% are seen once. The ten largest clones capture 4.5% to 5% of the sample. Patients with a history of autoimmune disease or receiving systemic immunosuppression were excluded from the trial. Peripheral blood for TCR sequencing was drawn from every dose cohort at baseline, at cycle 4 day 1 and at cycle 7 day 1. The samples were drawn from a first-in-human, open-label, multicenter phase I dose-escalation trial of ivuxolimab. Adults with locally advanced or metastatic head and neck squamous cell, hepatocellular, melanoma or renal cell carcinoma were enrolled in the trial. Before TCR sequencing, CD4+ T cells and CD8+ T cells from peripheral blood were sorted into separate populations.

As to this clone: Its antigen is unknown. Base qualities are not recorded, but no much larger clone differs from it by a single base.

The study at large found these results: Clonal expansion of both CD4+ and CD8+ blood T cells was observed from baseline to week 6 at doses 0.1 to 3.0 mg/kg. In the 0.1-3.0 mg/kg groups, partial responders had among the lowest normalized peripheral clonal expansion, particularly in CD8+ T cells. Low levels of normalized T-cell clonal expansion were also shown by some nonresponding patients. After ivuxolimab, expanded clones were on average more numerous among CD8+ T cells than among CD4+ T cells. The antigen specificity of the clonally expanded peripheral T cells was not determined.

Via the germline V gene, CDR1 is SGHAT and CDR2 FQNNGV. The junction carries 11 bases between V and J, which are trimmed by 4 bases and 7 bases respectively. The CDR3 contains 13 residues, cysteine and phenylalanine counted. Left in the record is the CDR3 DNA by itself, 39 bases read in frame from the first base. Sequenced here: CD4+ or CD8+ T cells sorted from blood, sampled in a trial of the OX40 agonist ivuxolimab. The receptor was isolated from an adult with an advanced solid tumor such as melanoma, head and neck, liver or kidney cancer. The receptor chain draws on TRBV11-2 and TRBJ1-5; TRBD1 is possibly the D segment (6 matching bases). The CDR3 sequence is CASSSLDSQPQHF. In nucleotide form, the sequence is TGTGCCAGCAGCTCTTTGGACAGCCAGCCCCAGCATTTT.